The T cell receptor (beta chain) described here comes from a study of blood T cell repertoires in COVID-19. Here immunoSEQ multiplex PCR was the method, and the copy in TCRdb shows in-frame clones only, minus some. The sample contains 150,000 to 200,000 clones, around 77% of which appear only once. V lost 2 bases and J lost 6; bases outside the gene matches: 14. Per the germline V gene, CDR1 is PRHDT and CDR2 is FYEKMQ (reference sequence). The CDR3 extends over 18 amino acids. The TCR originated in a man aged 70 or older with acute or convalescent COVID-19. The rearrangement links TRBV13 to TRBJ2-1; 9 bases fit TRBD1. Material: peripheral blood. The CDR3 protein is CASSLNVLQGARGNEQFF. CDR3 nucleotide sequence: TGTGCCAGCAGCTTAAATGTTTTACAGGGGGCGCGGGGCAATGAGCAGTTCTTC.